A selection of T cell receptor beta chains follows, all from one sample in a study of chemoradiotherapy in HPV16-positive cancers. Clones were read by immunoSEQ multiplex PCR, and TCRdb kept only the in-frame ones, dropping some. The data show fewer than 35,000 clones, over 90% seen once. Sequencing was performed on blood, taken from a patient who underwent chemoradiotherapy. The receptor source for this set is a human donor with HPV-associated anogenital cancer. Each CDR3 is given with its conserved first and last residue. Each record gives: clone size, V gene, D gene, J gene, CDR3 DNA, CDR3 protein. D genes are given only for firm matches. Size values are once, few and many counts, or a class for expanded clones, and some rows have none.

.	TRBV5-4	TRBD1	TRBJ1-1	TGTGCCAGCAGCCCTAACCGAGGACAGGGGGTGACTGAAGCTTTCTTT	CASSPNRGQGVTEAFF
.	TRBV5-1	TRBD2	TRBJ2-1	TGCGCCAGCATGCGGGAGGGCCGGGAGTACAATGAGCAGTTCTTC	CASMREGREYNEQFF
.	TRBV21-1	.	TRBJ2-1	TGTGCCAGCAGATTAAGCGGCGACCTCTCCTACAATGAGCAGTTCTTC	CASRLSGDLSYNEQFF
.	TRBV29-1	.	TRBJ2-1	TGCAGCGTCAAAGGGGGGATTGTTACCAATGAGCAGTTCTTC	CSVKGGIVTNEQFF
.	TRBV5-4	TRBD1	TRBJ2-5	TGTGCCAGCAGCGCGATTGCTCGGACAGGGGGCAAGAAGACCCAGTACTTC	CASSAIARTGGKKTQYF
.	TRBV5-1	.	TRBJ2-3	TGCGCCAGCAGCTTGCCTTCTTCGGACAATACGCAGTATTTT	CASSLPSSDNTQYF
.	TRBV10-3	.	TRBJ2-7	TGTGCCATCAGTGAGTCTGGAGGCCTGCCGTACTTC	CAISESGGLPYF
.	TRBV2	TRBD2	TRBJ2-1	TGTGCCAGCAGTGTTAGCGGGGGATACAATGAGCAGTTCTTC	CASSVSGGYNEQFF
.	TRBV12-5	.	TRBJ1-1	TGTGCTAGTGGGCAGTGGGCTGAAGCTTTCTTT	CASGQWAEAFF
once	TRBV11-1	.	TRBJ1-1	TGTGCCAGCAGCTTATTGAGTATCGCTGAAGCTTTCTTT	CASSLLSIAEAFF
.	TRBV5-1	.	TRBJ2-3	TGCGCCAGCAGCTTAACGACACCGACAGATACGCAGTATTTT	CASSLTTPTDTQYF
.	TRBV5-4	.	TRBJ1-1	TGTGCCAGCAGCTTCGATTCTGGAGGGACTGAAGCTTTCTTT	CASSFDSGGTEAFF
.	TRBV25-1	.	TRBJ2-7	TGTGCCAGCAGAGGACAGTTCTACGAGCAGTACTTC	CASRGQFYEQYF
.	TRBV18	.	TRBJ1-5	TGTGCCAGCTCAGCCGGGACCCTGGGTTCGCCCCAGCATTTT	CASSAGTLGSPQHF
.	TRBV7-2	TRBD2	TRBJ2-7	TGTGCCAGCAGCCCCACTAGCGGGAGATACGAGCAGTACTTC	CASSPTSGRYEQYF
once	TRBV5-1	TRBD1	TRBJ2-2	TGCGCCAGCAGCCCGGAGGGGACAGGGAGGACCGGGGAGCTGTTTTTT	CASSPEGTGRTGELFF
.	TRBV4-1	.	TRBJ2-2	TGCGCCAGCAGCCAAGATGGGGTACCCCGAGGGTTTGGGGAGCTGTTTTTT	CASSQDGVPRGFGELFF
.	TRBV28	.	TRBJ1-5	TGTGCCAGCAGTTTATTGGGGGAGCCCCAGCATTTT	CASSLLGEPQHF
.	TRBV7-3	TRBD1	TRBJ1-1	TGTGCCAGCAGCGCGGACAGGGTCACTGAAGCTTTCTTT	CASSADRVTEAFF
.	TRBV19	TRBD2	TRBJ2-3	TGTGCCAGTACTATCAGAGCGGGAGGCTCTAGCACAGATACGCAGTATTTT	CASTIRAGGSSTDTQYF
.	TRBV7-9	.	TRBJ2-7	TGTGCCAGCAGTTTTGTTGGACAAGGCTACGAGCAGTACTTC	CASSFVGQGYEQYF
few	TRBV27	.	TRBJ2-5	TGTGCCAGCAGTTTAAGCGGTGCGGAGACCCAGTACTTC	CASSLSGAETQYF
few	TRBV28	.	TRBJ1-2	TGTGCCGCCTCAGCCGGGACGGTCTATGGCTACACCTTC	CAASAGTVYGYTF
.	TRBV10-2	.	TRBJ1-6	TGCGCCAGCGGGCTAATTACAGGGAATTCACCCCTCCACTTT	CASGLITGNSPLHF
.	TRBV5-1	TRBD2	TRBJ2-5	TGCGCCAGCAGCTTGGCCGGTCGCGGGAGTTACGGGGAGACCCAGTACTTC	CASSLAGRGSYGETQYF
.	TRBV18	TRBD1	TRBJ1-6	TGTGCCAGCTCACCAGGAGGGACAGGAGTATCACCCCTCCACTTT	CASSPGGTGVSPLHF
.	TRBV7-9	TRBD1	TRBJ2-5	TGTGCCAGCAGCCTCCTGGGACAGGTTGGAGGAGAGACCCAGTACTTC	CASSLLGQVGGETQYF
.	TRBV7-2	.	TRBJ2-3	TGTGCCAGCAGCTTAGGCCCAGCGGGTCTAAGCACAGATACGCAGTATTTT	CASSLGPAGLSTDTQYF
.	TRBV9	TRBD1	TRBJ1-1	TGTGCCAGCAGCACTTACGACAGGGAATACAACACTGAAGCTTTCTTT	CASSTYDREYNTEAFF
.	TRBV5-6	.	TRBJ1-2	TGTGCCAGCAGCTTGGCCTCACTTATGTACACCTTC	CASSLASLMYTF
.	TRBV19	.	TRBJ1-4	TGTGCCAGTAGACAGGGACGGTTGAGAATGAATGAAAAACTGTTTTTT	CASRQGRLRMNEKLFF
.	TRBV7-9	.	TRBJ1-4	TGTGCCAGCCAGGGTAATGAAAAACTGTTTTTT	CASQGNEKLFF
.	TRBV9	.	TRBJ1-3	TGTGCCAGCAGCGTAGGACAGGCACCTCCTGGAAACACCATATATTTT	CASSVGQAPPGNTIYF
.	TRBV11-2	TRBD2	TRBJ2-7	TGTGCCAGCAGCTTACTAGCGGGGGACTCCTACGAGCAGTACTTC	CASSLLAGDSYEQYF
.	TRBV7-9	.	TRBJ2-1	TGTGCCAGCAGCTCCCGACTAGAGGCCATCGATGAGCAGTTCTTC	CASSSRLEAIDEQFF
.	TRBV5-6	TRBD1	TRBJ2-7	TGTGCCAGCAGCTTGGTGAGGACAGGGCTCGACTACGAGCAGTACTTC	CASSLVRTGLDYEQYF
.	TRBV5-6	.	TRBJ2-7	TGTGCCAGCAGCAGCTCAGGGGTCCCCTACGAGCAGTACTTC	CASSSSGVPYEQYF
.	TRBV7-2	.	TRBJ1-2	TGTGCCAGCAGCTTAGCCCCGGGGCTAACGTCTAACTATGGCTACACCTTC	CASSLAPGLTSNYGYTF
once	TRBV14	.	TRBJ1-5	TGTGCCAGCAGCCAAGATAGCTGGTCCCCCCAGCATTTT	CASSQDSWSPQHF
.	TRBV2	.	TRBJ1-5	TGTGCCAGCAGTGTAACGGGGAGCAATCAGCCCCAGCATTTT	CASSVTGSNQPQHF
.	TRBV5-1	.	TRBJ2-1	TGCGCCAGCAGCCAGGGGTCCGGCTGGGATGAGCAGTTCTTC	CASSQGSGWDEQFF